These 2 T cell receptor beta chains originate from one sample sequenced in a study of blood T cell repertoires in COVID-19 (dated by TCRdb to the early 2020s). The method behind the library was the immunoSEQ multiplex PCR assay. Not all clones reach the TCRdb copy of this immuneACCESS table, which keeps in-frame sequences only. Checked studies attribute under half of the gap to unresolved V genes and leave the rest unexplained. Across this sample there are some 230,000 clones, with approximately 84% seen only once. The top ten hold around 3% of the sample. Sample: peripheral blood. The receptors come from a middle-aged man who had recovered from COVID-19.

This chain links TRBV29-1 with TRBJ2-1; 11 bases agree with TRBD2. The germline V gene has CDR1 SQVTM and CDR2 ANQGSEA. With V trimmed by 6 bases and J by 13 bases, 14 bases remained unmatched. This CDR3 is built from 14 residues. The CDR3 here is CSVLVQPTSGAQFF. The CDR3 DNA is TGCAGCGTCTTGGTACAGCCGACTAGCGGGGCCCAGTTCTTC.

The J gene is TRBJ1-4, the V gene TRBV28; 11 bases match TRBD1. Unmatched junction bases numbered 2, after V lost 7 bases and J lost 7 bases. The CDR3 has 13 amino acids. In germline, CDR1 is MDHEN, CDR2 SYDVKM. The chain's CDR3 is CASKDRGREKLFF. In nucleotides, the CDR3 is TGTGCCAGCAAGGACAGGGGGCGTGAAAAACTGTTTTTT.